Shown below are 16 T cell receptor beta chains from a single sample sequenced in a study of OX40 agonist ivuxolimab in advanced cancers. This table comes from immunoSEQ multiplex PCR, and its TCRdb copy is limited to in-frame clones, with some not included. The data contain roughly 29,000 clones, approximately 83% of them singletons. The material was CD4+ or CD8+ T cells sorted from blood, obtained in a trial of the OX40 agonist ivuxolimab. These receptors originate from an adult with an advanced solid tumor such as melanoma, head and neck, liver or kidney cancer.

This clone was found a few times. V usage is TRBV6-5 and J usage is TRBJ1-6; perhaps TRBD1 as D (5 bases). V was shortened by 0 bases and J by 8 bases, with 14 bases between the two germline ends. The CDR3 has 16 amino acids. Per germline, CDR1 MNHEY and CDR2 SVGAGI. The CDR3 region has the DNA TGTGCCAGCAGTTACTCCGAGGGGTCGTATGATTCACCCCTCCACTTT. Protein: CASSYSEGSYDSPLHF.

This clone was recorded only once. The chain employs TRBV5-1 and TRBJ2-3, with 8 bases lining up with TRBD2. The ends lost 1 base at V and 4 bases at J; junction bases unmatched: 5. Germline loops: CDR1 SGHRS, CDR2 YFSETQ. The length of the CDR3 is 15 residues. CDR3 in amino acids: CASSLFGGAADTQYF. CDR3 coding DNA: TGCGCCAGCAGCTTGTTCGGGGGGGCCGCAGATACGCAGTATTTT.

The CDR3 reads CASRGIGVENSPLHF. CDR3 nucleotides: TGTGCCAGCAGGGGAATAGGGGTAGAAAATTCACCCCTCCACTTT. V gene TRBV6-5 combines with J gene TRBJ1-6; possible D gene TRBD1, 5 bases. V was shortened by 6 bases and J by 7 bases, with 16 bases between the two germline ends. From germline, CDR1 is MNHEY and CDR2 SVGAGI. The CDR3 is 15 amino acids.

The chain employs TRBV11-2 and TRBJ2-1, with 10 nucleotides matching TRBD2. CDR3 length: 18 amino acids. Looked up from germline, CDR1 is SGHAT and CDR2 is FQNNGV. The J segment lost 6 bases and the V segment lost 1 base, leaving 12 bases of the junction unmatched. This chain's CDR3 is CASSLGSGGSHRFNEQFF. The CDR3 coding sequence is TGTGCCAGCAGCTTAGGTAGCGGGGGGTCCCATAGATTCAATGAGCAGTTCTTC.

This clone was seen just once. This chain uses TRBV2 with TRBJ1-2; D not resolved. Germline values: CDR1 SNHLY, CDR2 FYNNEI. Trimming cost V 2 bases and J 4 bases, with 11 bases left between them. This CDR3 is 14 amino acids long. The DNA for the CDR3 is TGTGCCAGCAGTGAAACCTCGGGAAGCTATGGCTACACCTTC. It translates to CASSETSGSYGYTF. The full variable domain, its missing parts supplied by reference TRBV2 and TRBJ1-2, is EPEVTQTPSHQVTQMGQEVILRCVPISNHLYFYWYRQILGQKVEFLVSFYNNEISEKSEIFDDQFSVERPDGSNFTLKIRSTKLEDSAMYFCASSETSGSYGYTFGSGTRLTVV.

V gene TRBV11-2 combines with J gene TRBJ2-3, with no clear D. CDR3 length: 14 amino acids. The V end lost 3 bases, the J end lost 1 base, and 8 bases lay between the germline ends. CDR1 is SGHAT, CDR2 FQNNGV, per germline. CDR3 amino acids: CASSFGGGTDTQYF. As DNA, the CDR3 is TGTGCCAGCAGCTTTGGCGGCGGCACAGATACGCAGTATTTT.

The chain combines TRBV5-5 with TRBJ2-7; no reliable D call. Trimming stripped 4 bases from V and 5 bases from J, with 10 bases between. From germline, CDR1 is SGHKS and CDR2 YYEKEE (reference sequence). This CDR3 has 12 residues. The CDR3 nucleotides read TGTGCCAGCAGCCCGCCCGGCCACGAGCAGTACTTC. It codes for CASSPPGHEQYF.

This chain connects TRBV10-1 to TRBJ2-3, with 8 bases aligning to TRBD2. The junction had 10 bases not matched to a gene; V was cut back by 6 bases and J by 2 bases. This CDR3 has 16 residues. The germline CDR1 and CDR2 sequences are WNHNN and SYGVQD (reference sequence). This CDR3 reads CASSPWRGVDTDTQYF. The DNA for the CDR3 is TGCGCCAGCAGCCCCTGGCGGGGGGTAGACACAGATACGCAGTATTTT.

This clone was found a few times. The V call is TRBV9, the J call TRBJ2-1; possibly TRBD2 for D (6 bases). Per the germline V gene, CDR1 is SGDLS and CDR2 is YYNGEE. The CDR3 loop spans 16 amino acids. Trimming cost V 3 bases and J 0 bases, with 13 bases left between them. The chain's CDR3 is CASSGGMGGSYNEQFF. Written as DNA, the CDR3 is TGTGCCAGCAGCGGAGGAATGGGGGGCTCCTACAATGAGCAGTTCTTC.

The chain employs TRBV6-6 and TRBJ2-1; D remains ambiguous. CDR3 length: 16 residues. V was trimmed by 2 bases and J by 4 bases, leaving 15 bases between them. Per germline, CDR1 MNHNY and CDR2 SVGAGI (reference sequence). CDR3 DNA sequence: TGTGCCAGCAGTTACGACCCGGGTTTCGAGTACAATGAGCAGTTCTTC. Translation gives CASSYDPGFEYNEQFF.

The rearrangement joins TRBV6-6 to TRBJ2-7; possibly TRBD2 for D (6 bases). CDR3 size: 16 residues. The germline V gene encodes CDR1 MNHNY and CDR2 SVGAGI (reference sequence). V was clipped by 0 bases and J by 0 bases, with 12 bases between them. The CDR3 nucleotides are TGTGCCAGCAGTTACTCGGGGGGTACGAGCTCCTACGAGCAGTACTTC. Encoded protein: CASSYSGGTSSYEQYF.

This sequence joins TRBV4-1 and TRBJ2-7, with a weak D call TRBD1 (5 bases). The CDR3 runs to 13 residues. V lost 5 bases to trimming and J lost 2 bases, with 10 bases between them. CDR1 MGHRA and CDR2 YSYEKL come from the germline V gene. DNA of the CDR3: TGCGCCAGCAGCTGGACGGACACCTACGAGCAGTACTTC. This gives the protein CASSWTDTYEQYF.

This chain links TRBV21-1 with TRBJ1-6. TRBV21-1 is classified as a pseudogene. The CDR3 totals 16 residues. CDR3 DNA: TGTGCCAGCAGCAAAACCGGAAGCGGGGGGAATTCACCCCTCCACTTT. Encoded protein: CASSKTGSGGNSPLHF.

This rearrangement joins TRBV27 to TRBJ1-6; D not resolved. V lost 0 bases, J lost 9 bases, and 6 bases lay in between. The CDR3 sequence is 13 residues long. Germline V gene lookup returns CDR1 MNHEY and CDR2 SMNVEV (reference sequence). CDR3: CASSLSASSPLHF. The CDR3 coding sequence is TGTGCCAGCAGTTTATCCGCGAGTTCACCCCTCCACTTT.

This chain joins TRBV7-9 and TRBJ2-3; D is undetermined. Germline V CDR1 and CDR2: SEHNR, FQNEAQ (reference sequence). The CDR3 length is 12 residues. V was shortened by 1 base and J by 6 bases, with 5 bases between the two germline ends. In DNA form, the CDR3 reads TGTGCCAGCAGCTTAGATCCGGATACGCAGTATTTT. Amino acids: CASSLDPDTQYF.

The genes are TRBV11-2 and TRBJ2-5; D is uncertain. Trimming removed 5 bases at V and 3 bases at J, with 28 bases between. The CDR3 covers 19 residues. The germline CDR1 and CDR2 sequences are SGHAT and FQNNGV. For the CDR3, the DNA is TGTGCCAGCAGCCCTAATATCCCACCGGTCGGGTCCTCGAAAGAGACCCAGTACTTC. Translation: CASSPNIPPVGSSKETQYF. The full variable domain, in which reference TRBV11-2 and TRBJ2-5 provide the parts outside the CDR3, is EAGVAQSPRYKIIEKRQSVAFWCNPISGHATLYWYQQILGQGPKLLIQFQNNGVVDDSQLPKDRFSAERLKGVDSTLKIQPAKLEDSAVYLCASSPNIPPVGSSKETQYFGPGTRLLVL.